This passage covers 30 T cell receptor beta chains from one sample sequenced in a study of beta chain features in type 1 diabetes. TCRB transcripts that were expressed got sequenced, as all of the isolated RNA had been reverse transcribed. Measured with immunoSEQ multiplex PCR; TCRdb has only the in-frame clones, and not every one. The sample includes around 300,000 clones, about 14% seen only once; the top ten take roughly 6.7%. Sequenced: central memory CD4+ T cells from blood. The receptors here all came from a man aged 25 to 40 in good health.

The genes are TRBV18 and TRBJ2-1; 12 bases align to TRBD2. This CDR3 has 16 amino acids. V shed 3 bases, J shed 0 bases, and the junction held 0 bases outside the gene matches. The germline CDR1 and CDR2 sequences are KGHSH and LQKENI. In DNA form, the CDR3 reads TGTGCCAGCTCACCGACTAGCGGGAGCTCCTACAATGAGCAGTTCTTC. Its protein product is CASSPTSGSSYNEQFF. The complete variable domain, with remaining parts taken from reference TRBV18 and TRBJ2-1, reads NAGVMQNPRHLVRRRGQEARLRCSPMKGHSHVYWYRQLPEEGLKFMVYLQKENIIDESGMPKERFSAEFPKEGPSILRIQQVVRGDSAAYFCASSPTSGSSYNEQFFGPGTRLTVL.

This clone turned up a few times. The chain carries TRBV18 and TRBJ2-1; 8 nucleotides match TRBD2. In germline, CDR1 is KGHSH, CDR2 LQKENI. The CDR3 extends over 18 amino acids. V was pared by 5 bases and J by 0 bases, with 12 bases of the junction left unmatched. The CDR3 DNA reads TGTGCCAGCTCAAATAAGGGGTCTAGCGGGCACTCCTACAATGAGCAGTTCTTC. It encodes CASSNKGSSGHSYNEQFF. Based on the CDR3 plus reference TRBV18 and TRBJ2-1, the full variable domain is NAGVMQNPRHLVRRRGQEARLRCSPMKGHSHVYWYRQLPEEGLKFMVYLQKENIIDESGMPKERFSAEFPKEGPSILRIQQVVRGDSAAYFCASSNKGSSGHSYNEQFFGPGTRLTVL.

This clone was recorded a few times. The chain carries TRBV7-9 and TRBJ1-1, with D possibly matching TRBD1 (6 bases). Trimming removed 5 bases at V and 0 bases at J, with 10 bases between. This CDR3 is 14 amino acids long. Per the germline V gene, CDR1 is SEHNR and CDR2 is FQNEAQ (reference sequence). CDR3 nucleotides: TGTGCCAGCAGCGCTGGACAGATGAACACTGAAGCTTTCTTT. Encoded protein: CASSAGQMNTEAFF.

The rearrangement joins TRBV23-1 to TRBJ2-7; D uncertain. TRBV23-1 is reported as an ORF; its role is uncertain. The CDR3 totals 14 residues. Trimming pared 0 bases from V and 2 bases from J, leaving 8 bases between. CDR3 protein: CASSQSLKTYEQYV. In DNA, the CDR3 is TGCGCCAGCAGTCAATCTTTAAAAACCTACGAGCAGTACGTC.

This clone was seen more than once but under ten times. V gene TRBV5-5 combines with J gene TRBJ1-4, with unresolved D. CDR3 length: 17 residues. The germline CDR1 and CDR2 sequences are SGHKS and YYEKEE (reference sequence). The V gene lost 2 bases and the J gene lost 1 base, with 15 bases spanning the gap. The DNA of the CDR3 is TGTGCCAGCAGCTTCATGACTTTGGGCCTAACTAATGAAAAACTGTTTTTT. Protein: CASSFMTLGLTNEKLFF.

As concerns this clone: Other DNA sequences in the same sample also yield this CDR3. The rearrangement joins TRBV5-1 to TRBJ2-2, with D uncertain. The V gene lost 0 bases and the J gene lost 1 base, with 4 bases spanning the gap. CDR1 and CDR2 (germline): SGHRS, YFSETQ. There are 14 residues in the CDR3. For the CDR3, the DNA is TGCGCCAGCAGCTTGGGACAGAACACCGGGGAGCTGTTTTTT. This sequence encodes CASSLGQNTGELFF.

Points on this clone: Germline is not matched at one junction end, which may reflect a read error. The rearrangement uses TRBV6-1 and TRBJ1-5, with 9 bases lining up with TRBD1. CDR3 length: 16 residues. CDR1 is MNHNS and CDR2 is SASEGT in the germline V gene. The DNA for the CDR3 is TGTGCCATCAGTGAGTCGAGGGGACAGGGAGGGCAGCCCCAGCATTTT. This codes for CAISESRGQGGQPQHF.

A single count supports this clone. The V and J genes are TRBV9 and TRBJ2-1; the D call may be TRBD1 or TRBD2 (6 bases each). The CDR3 covers 13 residues. Trimming took off 3 bases at V and 10 bases at J, with 14 bases between the two ends. Germline lookup yields CDR1 SGDLS and CDR2 YYNGEE. CDR3 bases: TGTGCCAGCAGCGCATTGGGGGGCTCGGAGCAGTTCTTC. Translation: CASSALGGSEQFF.

CDR3 DNA sequence: TGTGCCAGCAGCTCCAGGACAGGCTACGGGGCTGAAGCTTTCTTT. Translating gives CASSSRTGYGAEAFF. This rearrangement joins TRBV5-4 to TRBJ1-1; TRBD1 matches at 7 bases. In germline, CDR1 is SGHNT, CDR2 YYREEE (reference sequence). V was clipped by 3 bases and J by 6 bases; unmatched bases: 11. This CDR3 has 15 amino acids.

This clone was detected only a few times. The rearrangement links TRBV2 to TRBJ2-3, with 8 positions matching TRBD1. The CDR3 length is 15 residues. Germline V gene sequence: CDR1 SNHLY, CDR2 FYNNEI. Trimming at V came to 5 bases and at J to 0 bases, leaving 4 bases not matched to a gene. The CDR3 reads CASSLQGGSTDTQYF. Here the CDR3 DNA reads TGTGCCAGCAGTTTACAGGGGGGAAGCACAGATACGCAGTATTTT.

The chain links TRBV7-2 to TRBJ2-2, with 8 bases matching TRBD2. J gave up 5 bases and V 5 bases, and 4 bases lay outside the gene matches. Germline-derived CDR1 and CDR2 are SGHTA and FQGNSA. The CDR3 totals 14 residues. CDR3 DNA: TGTGCCAGCAGCCCCGGGACTAGAACCGGGGAGCTGTTTTTT. Its protein is CASSPGTRTGELFF.

This clone turned up a few times. J is TRBJ2-6 and V is TRBV7-2; 12 positions match TRBD1. This CDR3 is built from 18 residues. Losses at the gene ends were 4 bases for V and 5 bases for J; bases not matched to a gene: 9. Germline V CDR1 and CDR2: SGHTA, FQGNSA. This CDR3 is CASSSTRDRGPRANVLTF. The CDR3 bases are TGTGCCAGCAGCTCAACTCGGGACAGGGGGCCTCGGGCCAACGTCCTGACTTTC.

This clone turned up a few times. The chain couples TRBV7-3 to TRBJ2-3; D unresolved. CDR1 is SGHTA and CDR2 is FQGTGA in the germline V gene. Trimming removed 4 bases at V and 8 bases at J, with 10 bases between. The CDR3 sequence is 12 residues long. The CDR3 DNA is TGTGCCAGCAGCTCGGATATGGGTACGCAGTATTTT. Translation: CASSSDMGTQYF.

This clone was observed a few times. This chain uses TRBV9 with TRBJ1-6; the match to TRBD1 covers 9 bases. Germline V gene data show CDR1 as SGDLS and CDR2 as YYNGEE. The CDR3 is 14 residues long. After removal of 5 bases from V and 9 bases from J, the junction contained 6 bases not matched to a gene. In nucleotides, the CDR3 is TGTGCCAGCAGGGAGGGGACAGGGAGTTCACCCCTCCACTTT. Amino acids: CASREGTGSSPLHF. Complete variable domain (other parts from reference TRBV9 and TRBJ1-6): DSGVTQTPKHLITATGQRVTLRCSPRSGDLSVYWYQQSLDQGLQFLIQYYNGEERAKGNILERFSAQQFPDLHSELNLSSLELGDSALYFCASREGTGSSPLHFGNGTRLTVT.

This clone was seen more than once but under ten times. J is TRBJ2-1 and V is TRBV7-2; TRBD2 matches at 8 bases. CDR3 length: 16 residues. CDR1 and CDR2 from the germline V gene are SGHTA and FQGNSA. Germline trimming cut 2 bases from V and 4 bases from J; bases unmatched to any gene: 7. CDR3 region: CASSLTVSGGYNEQFF. CDR3 nucleotide sequence: TGTGCCAGCAGCTTAACCGTGAGCGGGGGATACAATGAGCAGTTCTTC. Full variable domain (missing parts from reference TRBV7-2 and TRBJ2-1): GAGVSQSPSNKVTEKGKDVELRCDPISGHTALYWYRQSLGQGLEFLIYFQGNSAPDKSGLPSDRFSAERTGGSVSTLTIQRTQQEDSAVYLCASSLTVSGGYNEQFFGPGTRLTVL.

V and J are TRBV5-5 and TRBJ2-1; maybe TRBD1 (5 bases). The CDR3 contains 16 residues. Germline CDR1 reads SGHKS; CDR2 reads YYEKEE (reference sequence). V gave up 0 bases and J gave up 6 bases, with 16 bases separating them. CDR3 sequence reads: CASSLEGAGFSNEQFF. CDR3 coding DNA: TGTGCCAGCAGCTTGGAGGGTGCAGGGTTCTCCAATGAGCAGTTCTTC.

This clone has ten or more counts. This chain joins TRBV7-3 and TRBJ2-6; the D gene is possibly TRBD2 (5 bases). CDR1 is SGHTA and CDR2 is FQGTGA in the germline V gene. Trimming shortened V by 4 bases and J by 0 bases, and 7 bases separated the two germline ends. The CDR3 contains 15 residues. CDR3 nucleotides: TGTGCCAGCAGCTCCCGGGGCTCTGGGGCCAACGTCCTGACTTTC. Translated: CASSSRGSGANVLTF.

This clone was counted only a few times. The chain is built from TRBV7-9 and TRBJ2-2; 7 nucleotides match TRBD1. Germline CDR1 reads SEHNR; CDR2 reads FQNEAQ (reference sequence). This CDR3 contains 14 residues. V gave up 5 bases and J gave up 6 bases; unmatched junction bases: 6. Here the CDR3 DNA reads TGTGCCAGCAGCCTGGGCCAGGGGGCCGGGGAGCTGTTTTTT. Translating gives CASSLGQGAGELFF.

This clone was counted only a few times. The gene calls are TRBV11-2 and TRBJ1-1, with 10 bases aligning to TRBD1. This CDR3 is 14 amino acids long. Germline CDR1 reads SGHAT; CDR2 reads FQNNGV. Trimming cost V 1 base and J 5 bases; bases outside gene matches: 1. Written as DNA, the CDR3 is TGTGCCAGCAGCTTAGTGGACAGGGGGACTGAAGCTTTCTTT. Translation: CASSLVDRGTEAFF.

This chain joins TRBV6-1 and TRBJ2-1; 8 bases fit TRBD2. CDR3 length: 17 residues. CDR1 and CDR2 (germline): MNHNS, SASEGT. Losses at the gene ends were 4 bases for V and 8 bases for J; bases not matched to a gene: 16. This CDR3 is CASSVVAGGVRGDEQFF. The CDR3 coding sequence is TGTGCCAGCAGTGTTGTGGCGGGAGGTGTGAGAGGCGATGAGCAGTTCTTC.

This clone was observed many times. This chain links TRBV5-1 with TRBJ2-7; 10 nucleotides match TRBD1. Germline-derived CDR1 and CDR2 are SGHRS and YFSETQ. The CDR3 is 14 amino acids. V lost 5 bases, J lost 2 bases, and 4 bases stayed unmatched. The CDR3 here is CASSSGTGAYEQYF. In nucleotides, the CDR3 is TGCGCCAGCAGTTCCGGGACAGGGGCCTACGAGCAGTACTTC.

J is TRBJ1-2 and V is TRBV4-1; D might be TRBD1 (6 bases). CDR3 length: 12 amino acids. From germline, CDR1 is MGHRA and CDR2 YSYEKL. Trimming took off 0 bases at V and 8 bases at J, with 7 bases between the two ends. DNA of the CDR3: TGCGCCAGCAGCCAAGACAGGGGAGGCTACACCTTC. Translation gives CASSQDRGGYTF.

Many counts were recorded for this clone. The rearrangement joins TRBV11-2 to TRBJ2-7; 8 nucleotides agree with TRBD2. V lost 6 bases, J lost 1 base, and 5 bases stayed unmatched. The CDR3 has 14 amino acids. Per germline, CDR1 SGHAT and CDR2 FQNNGV. CDR3 sequence (DNA): TGTGCCAGCAGGCGGACTAGCACGTCCTACGAGCAGTACGTC. This sequence encodes CASRRTSTSYEQYV.

The chain recombines TRBV15 with TRBJ2-3; 10 nucleotides line up with TRBD2. Trimming at V came to 1 base and at J to 4 bases, leaving 2 bases not matched to a gene. The length of the CDR3 is 15 residues. CDR1 and CDR2 from the germline V gene are LNHNV and YYDKDF (reference sequence). For the CDR3, the DNA is TGTGCCACCAGCAGAGTGGGGACTAGCGCAGATACGCAGTATTTT. It specifies CATSRVGTSADTQYF.

The rearrangement uses TRBV7-2 and TRBJ2-1, with 7 bases fitting TRBD1. The CDR3 sequence is 13 residues long. CDR1 and CDR2 from the germline V gene are SGHTA and FQGNSA. The V gene end was trimmed by 5 bases and the J gene end by 8 bases; junction bases not matched to a gene: 6. The CDR3 DNA sequence: TGTGCCAGCAGCAGGGACAGTTTTGATGAGCAGTTCTTC. It yields the protein CASSRDSFDEQFF.

This clone was found many times. The chain employs TRBV4-1 and TRBJ1-2; the D is unclear. CDR1 is MGHRA and CDR2 is YSYEKL in the germline V gene. V lost 3 bases and J 3 bases, leaving 8 bases between the germline ends. There are 13 residues in the CDR3. This chain's CDR3 is CASSHRGDYGYTF. The CDR3 DNA is TGCGCCAGCAGCCACCGGGGAGACTATGGCTACACCTTC.

This clone appeared many times. CDR3 residues: CASSEFARLNSPLHF. For the CDR3, the DNA is TGTGCCAGCAGTGAATTTGCCAGGCTAAATTCACCCCTCCACTTT. This chain joins TRBV2 and TRBJ1-6; D is unclear. This CDR3 has 15 amino acids. V gave up 2 bases and J gave up 7 bases, with 12 bases separating them. Germline CDR1 and CDR2: SNHLY and FYNNEI.

This chain connects TRBV11-3 to TRBJ1-2; D ambiguous. V lost 4 bases to trimming and J lost 7 bases, with 16 bases between them. From germline, CDR1 is SGHNT and CDR2 YENEEA. The CDR3 runs 14 residues. CDR3 region: CASSSAAAKGGYTF. In nucleotides, the CDR3 is TGTGCCAGCAGCTCCGCGGCGGCGAAGGGTGGCTACACCTTC. Filled out from reference TRBV11-3 and TRBJ1-2, the complete variable domain reads EAGVVQSPRYKIIEKKQPVAFWCNPISGHNTLYWYLQNLGQGPELLIRYENEEAVDDSQLPKDRFSAERLKGVDSTLKIQPAELGDSAVYLCASSSAAAKGGYTFGSGTRLTVV.

This clone has a handful of counts. V is TRBV5-4 and J is TRBJ2-1; possible D gene TRBD1, 6 bases. The CDR3 consists of 15 residues. V gave up 9 bases and J gave up 0 bases, with 16 bases separating them. Germline lookup yields CDR1 SGHNT and CDR2 YYREEE (reference sequence). DNA for the CDR3: TGTGCCACCCAAAACGGACAGAGCTCCTACAATGAGCAGTTCTTC. Protein product: CATQNGQSSYNEQFF. The variable domain in full, with the rest retrieved from reference TRBV5-4 and TRBJ2-1, is ETGVTQSPTHLIKTRGQQVTLRCSSQSGHNTVSWYQQALGQGPQFIFQYYREEENGRGNFPPRFSGLQFPNYSSELNVNALELDDSALYLCATQNGQSSYNEQFFGPGTRLTVL.

DNA for the CDR3: TGTGCCAGCGAGGAGTATGATGAGCAGTTCTTC. It translates to CASEEYDEQFF. The V and J genes are TRBV11-3 and TRBJ2-1; D unresolved. Germline V gene data show CDR1 as SGHNT and CDR2 as YENEEA. This CDR3 has 11 residues. The V gene lost 8 bases and the J gene lost 8 bases, with 10 bases spanning the gap.